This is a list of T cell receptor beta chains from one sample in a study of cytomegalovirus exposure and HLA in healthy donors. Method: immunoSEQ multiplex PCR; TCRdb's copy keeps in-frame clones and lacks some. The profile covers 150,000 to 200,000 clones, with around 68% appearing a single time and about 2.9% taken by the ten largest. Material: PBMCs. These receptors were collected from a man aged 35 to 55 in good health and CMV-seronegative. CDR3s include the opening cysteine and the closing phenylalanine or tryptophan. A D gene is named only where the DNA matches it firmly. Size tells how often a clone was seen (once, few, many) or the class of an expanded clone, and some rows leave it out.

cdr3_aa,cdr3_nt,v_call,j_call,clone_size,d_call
CVFGQKTEAFF,TGTGTCTTTGGACAGAAGACTGAAGCTTTCTTT,TRBV19,TRBJ1-1,-,-
CASGLAAPYEQYF,TGTGCTAGTGGTTTAGCGGCGCCCTACGAGCAGTACTTC,TRBV12-5,TRBJ2-7,-,-
CASSPTGQPYSNQPQHF,TGTGCCAGCTCACCAACAGGGCAACCTTATAGCAATCAGCCCCAGCATTTT,TRBV18,TRBJ1-5,-,-
CASRLDRGNTEAFF,TGTGCCAGCAGACTCGACAGGGGCAACACTGAAGCTTTCTTT,TRBV11-1,TRBJ1-1,-,TRBD1
CAREAGGNTGELFF,TGTGCCAGGGAAGCGGGGGGGAACACCGGGGAGCTGTTTTTT,TRBV7-2,TRBJ2-2,-,TRBD2
CASSLGAGNYGYTF,TGTGCCAGCAGCTTAGGGGCAGGGAACTATGGCTACACCTTC,TRBV7-6,TRBJ1-2,-,-
CASSISDNSPLHF,TGTGCCAGTTCTATTTCGGATAATTCACCCCTCCACTTT,TRBV2,TRBJ1-6,-,-
CSVVEGSGEQYF,TGCAGCGTCGTGGAGGGCTCGGGTGAGCAGTACTTC,TRBV29-1,TRBJ2-7,-,-
CSVYRGPDYGYTF,TGCAGCGTTTACAGGGGGCCTGACTATGGCTACACCTTC,TRBV29-1,TRBJ1-2,-,TRBD1
CASSPPRGTTDTQYF,TGTGCCAGCAGTCCGCCGCGGGGGACCACAGATACGCAGTATTTT,TRBV28,TRBJ2-3,-,TRBD2
CASSPGGTPLHF,TGTGCCAGCAGCCCCGGGGGGACACCCCTCCACTTT,TRBV6-5,TRBJ1-6,few,-
CASASLPRVSYEQYF,TGTGCCAGCGCATCCCTGCCCAGGGTCTCCTACGAGCAGTACTTC,TRBV5-6,TRBJ2-7,-,-
CACPGLWDTEAFF,TGTGCCTGTCCCGGACTTTGGGACACTGAAGCTTTCTTT,TRBV30,TRBJ1-1,few,-
CASSSTGGASGANVLTF,TGTGCCAGCAGTTCAACAGGGGGCGCGTCTGGGGCCAACGTCCTGACTTTC,TRBV27,TRBJ2-6,-,TRBD1
CARKDRGNEKLFF,TGTGCCCGGAAGGACAGGGGGAATGAAAAACTGTTTTTT,TRBV30,TRBJ1-4,-,TRBD1
CSVEDTTGNEQFF,TGCAGCGTTGAAGATACCACAGGGAATGAGCAGTTCTTC,TRBV29-1,TRBJ2-1,-,-
CSVDPGRGEAFF,TGCAGCGTTGATCCGGGGCGGGGAGAAGCTTTCTTT,TRBV29-1,TRBJ1-1,-,-
CASSVDLLETEAFF,TGTGCCAGCAGTGTCGACCTCTTGGAGACTGAAGCTTTCTTT,TRBV6-1,TRBJ1-1,-,-
CAIRKLREAEAFF,TGTGCCATCAGGAAGCTTAGGGAGGCGGAAGCTTTCTTT,TRBV10-3,TRBJ1-1,-,-
CASSEWLGGTGELFF,TGTGCCAGCAGTGAATGGCTAGGGGGTACCGGGGAGCTGTTTTTT,TRBV25-1,TRBJ2-2,-,-
CASSLVRLAGVKPNIQYF,TGTGCCAGCAGCTTAGTCCGACTAGCGGGAGTTAAACCAAATATCCAGTACTTC,TRBV7-8,TRBJ2-5,-,TRBD2
CASSVGAQGVGEKLFF,TGTGCCAGCAGCGTAGGGGCCCAGGGTGTTGGTGAAAAACTGTTTTTT,TRBV9,TRBJ1-4,-,-
CASSLGASTDTQYF,TGTGCCAGCAGTTTAGGGGCTAGCACAGATACGCAGTATTTT,TRBV6-5,TRBJ2-3,-,-